These T cell receptor beta chains were read from a single sample in a study of cytomegalovirus exposure and HLA in healthy donors. TCRdb's table, derived via immunoSEQ multiplex PCR, lists solely in-frame clones and lacks some. Its table records just over 80,000 clones. The sample was PBMCs. The receptor set was obtained from a woman in her twenties or thirties in good health and CMV-seronegative. CDR3s include the opening cysteine and the closing phenylalanine or tryptophan.

>TRBJ2-1|TRBV14
CASSQLQGGDNEQFF
>TRBJ1-2|TRBV4-1
CASSQSGNYGYTF
>TRBJ1-1|TRBV6-1
CASNSGWRTEAFF
>TRBJ1-6|TRBV15
CATSRDRETYNSPLHF
>TRBJ2-7|TRBV4-1
CASSQESPSGYAYEQYF
>TRBJ2-3|TRBV5-1
CASSRDSSTDTQYF
>TRBJ2-5|TRBV13
CASSLGTVVDQYF
>TRBJ2-1|TRBV4-1
CASSLDPGQYNEQFF
>TRBJ1-2|TRBV5-1
CASSLDGGGGGSPVDGYTF
>TRBJ2-4|TRBV11-1
CASSLTGSLDIQYF
>TRBJ1-1|TRBV15
CATSRDGARGAFF
>TRBJ1-2|TRBV5-6
CASSRTGFGYTF
>TRBJ2-2|TRBV6-1
CASSDLLNTGELFF
>TRBJ2-2|TRBV7-6
CASSQGQGHTGELFF
>TRBJ1-6|TRBV5-6
CASSEGQGSAYNSPLHF
>TRBJ2-2|TRBV7-8
CASSLVSGGAGELFF
>TRBJ2-3|TRBV6-1
CASSTGRTDTQYF
>TRBJ1-2|TRBV7-9
CASSPGQNYGYTF
>TRBJ2-3|TRBV7-9
CASSTGTESTDTQYF
>TRBJ2-7|TRBV10-2
CASSGQGGSYEQYF
>TRBJ2-3|TRBV2
CASSELLVTGPSTDTQYF
>TRBJ2-7|TRBV6-1
CASSRGQSSSYEQYF
>TRBJ2-7|TRBV4-1
CASSQDPGLAGGPQYF